What follows are 10 T cell receptor beta chains derived from one specimen sequenced in a study of blood T cell repertoires in COVID-19. TCRdb's table, derived via immunoSEQ multiplex PCR, lists solely in-frame clones and lacks some. The sample holds fewer than 250,000 clones, over 80% seen once. The specimen was peripheral blood. The receptor set was obtained from a human donor in a cohort sampled during active COVID-19.

V gene TRBV4-2 combines with J gene TRBJ2-5; perhaps TRBD1 as D (6 bases). V was trimmed by 1 base and J by 2 bases, leaving 11 bases between them. Germline CDR1 LGHNA, CDR2 YNFKEQ. This CDR3 is built from 15 residues. In DNA, the CDR3 is TGTGCCAGCAGCCAAGTCGACAGGCAACAAGAGACCCAGTACTTC. Protein product: CASSQVDRQQETQYF.

V is TRBV7-9 and J is TRBJ2-7; 8 bases line up with TRBD1. CDR3 length: 14 amino acids. The ends lost 5 bases at V and 5 bases at J; junction bases unmatched: 8. Looked up from germline, CDR1 is SEHNR and CDR2 is FQNEAQ (reference sequence). CDR3 coding DNA: TGTGCCAGCAGCGCGAAGGCAGGGGGCAACGAGCAGTACTTC. It is translated as CASSAKAGGNEQYF.

The V and J genes are TRBV29-1 and TRBJ2-7; possibly TRBD1 for D (6 bases). Germline V gene lookup returns CDR1 SQVTM and CDR2 ANQGSEA. V lost 6 bases to trimming and J lost 7 bases, with 16 bases between them. The CDR3 runs to 12 residues. CDR3 loop: CSVIVFGQEQYF. CDR3 coding DNA: TGCAGCGTGATAGTTTTTGGACAGGAGCAGTACTTC.

V gene TRBV4-1 combines with J gene TRBJ2-1; TRBD1 aligns across 7 bases. Trimming cost V 5 bases and J 4 bases; bases outside gene matches: 17. CDR3 length: 18 amino acids. Germline CDR1 reads MGHRA; CDR2 reads YSYEKL. CDR3 region: CASSAPPGQPLSYNEQFF. The DNA for the CDR3 is TGCGCCAGCAGCGCACCCCCGGGACAGCCCCTTTCGTACAATGAGCAGTTCTTC.

This clone was picked up one time. This sequence joins TRBV6-4 and TRBJ2-7; D is uncertain. V lost 8 bases and J lost 7, with 6 bases in between. The CDR3 spans 9 residues. The germline V gene has CDR1 MRHNA and CDR2 SNTAGT. The CDR3 DNA reads TGTGCCAGCCCTAAGGAGCAGTACTTC. This encodes CASPKEQYF.

V is TRBV7-2 and J is TRBJ1-3, with 8 bases identical to TRBD1. This CDR3 has 15 residues. CDR1 is SGHTA, CDR2 FQGNSA, per germline. The V gene end was trimmed by 1 base and the J gene end by 3 bases; junction bases not matched to a gene: 2. The CDR3 sequence: CASSLETGGGNTIYF. The CDR3 nucleotides are TGTGCCAGCAGCTTAGAAACAGGGGGTGGAAACACCATATATTTT.

This rearrangement joins TRBV11-1 to TRBJ1-1, with D uncertain. V lost 2 bases, J lost 0 bases, and 7 bases lay in between. This CDR3 comprises 14 residues. CDR1 and CDR2 from the germline V gene are SGHAT and FQDESV (reference sequence). The DNA for the CDR3 is TGTGCCAGCAGCTTACAGGTAATGAACACTGAAGCTTTCTTT. Residues: CASSLQVMNTEAFF.

This clone showed up just a few times. V and J are TRBV5-1 and TRBJ2-7, with TRBD2 as a possible D gene (5 bases). This CDR3 comprises 15 residues. Deletions cut 0 bases from V and 4 bases from J, with 14 bases between. The germline CDR1 and CDR2 sequences are SGHRS and YFSETQ. The CDR3 DNA follows: TGCGCCAGCAGCTTGGTCACGGGAAATGTATACGAGCAGTACTTC. Translating it yields CASSLVTGNVYEQYF.

This clone was observed a handful of times. The rearrangement uses TRBV3-1 (or the pseudogene TRBV3-2) and TRBJ2-7; TRBD2 agrees at 8 bases. V lost 1 base and J lost 4; bases outside the gene matches: 3. The CDR3 loop spans 14 amino acids. Germline CDR1 reads LGHDT; CDR2 reads YNNKEL (reference sequence). The CDR3 is CASSQGLARYEQYF. As DNA, the CDR3 is TGTGCCAGCAGCCAAGGACTAGCGAGGTACGAGCAGTACTTC.

The chain links TRBV3-1 (or the pseudogene TRBV3-2) to TRBJ1-1; perhaps TRBD1 as D (5 bases). The CDR3 sequence is 15 residues long. V lost 0 bases and J 11 bases, leaving 19 bases between the germline ends. The germline CDR1 and CDR2 sequences are LGHDT and YNNKEL (reference sequence). CDR3 DNA: TGTGCCAGCAGCCAAGATCTTATAGGGGATAGGTTGGCTTTCTTT. This codes for CASSQDLIGDRLAFF.